These T cell receptor beta chains were read from a single sample in a study of blood T cells in healthy people across ages. Via MiXCR, TCRdb re-called the 5' RACE reads, giving one row per CDR3 protein. The table lists roughly 2 million distinct CDR3 sequences, around 48% of them singletons. The sample consisted of blood. Receptors originate from a middle-aged woman in good health. The CDR3 runs from the conserved cysteine through the conserved F or W. The D gene is left open where the match is weak. Size is omitted from some rows. Given values are once, few, many or a class for expanded clones.

abundance	v_gene	d_gene	j_gene	CDR3aa	CDR3nt
-	TRBV28	-	TRBJ2-4	CASSFRLGRAKNIQYF	TGTGCCAGCAGTTTTCGACTAGGGAGAGCCAAAAACATTCAGTACTTC
-	TRBV5-5	-	TRBJ2-3	CASSLDGITDTQYF	TGTGCCAGCAGCTTGGACGGCATCACAGATACGCAGTATTTT
-	TRBV7-2	TRBD1	TRBJ1-1	CASSRTQGADTEAFF	TGTGCCAGCAGTCGTACCCAGGGGGCGGACACTGAAGCTTTCTTT
-	TRBV27	TRBD1	TRBJ2-7	CASSLLRQGGYEQYF	TGTGCCAGCAGTTTATTGCGACAGGGGGGCTACGAGCAGTACTTC
-	TRBV6-5	TRBD2	TRBJ2-5	CASSPRTSMNSETQYF	TGTGCCAGCAGCCCCCGGACTAGTATGAATAGTGAGACCCAGTACTTC
-	TRBV7-2	-	TRBJ2-3	CASSTPVPGSTDTQYF	TGTGCCAGCAGCACCCCGGTTCCGGGTAGCACAGATACGCAGTATTTT
-	TRBV20-1	-	TRBJ2-1	CSAVGGQSIYNEQFF	TGCAGTGCCGTGGGGGGACAGTCCATTTACAATGAGCAGTTCTTC
few	TRBV20-1	-	TRBJ2-3	CSALRPPYTDTQYF	TGCAGTGCACTAAGGCCTCCCTACACAGATACGCAGTATTTT
-	TRBV27	TRBD2	TRBJ2-3	CASRPSGAGPTDTQYF	TGTGCCAGCAGACCGAGCGGGGCGGGGCCCACAGATACGCAGTATTTT
-	TRBV7-2	-	TRBJ2-4	CASSLDELAKNIQYF	TGTGCCAGCAGCTTGGACGAGCTAGCCAAAAACATTCAGTACTTC
many	TRBV7-2	-	TRBJ2-6	CASSLNWRQSGANVLTF	TGTGCCAGCAGCTTAAATTGGCGGCAGTCTGGGGCCAACGTCCTGACTTTC
-	TRBV18	TRBD2	TRBJ2-1	CAGSPSGGPGEQFF	TGTGCCGGCTCACCTAGCGGGGGGCCTGGTGAGCAGTTCTTC
-	TRBV5-1	TRBD1	TRBJ1-2	CASSPLQGPTNYGYTF	TGCGCCAGCAGCCCGCTACAGGGGCCTACTAACTATGGCTACACCTTC
-	TRBV7-9	-	TRBJ2-7	CASSLDGSPSYEQYF	TGTGCCAGCAGCTTAGACGGGTCCCCCTCCTACGAGCAGTACTTC
-	TRBV18	TRBD2	TRBJ2-7	CASSPVRQRGSTSYNEQYF	TGTGCCAGCTCACCGGTGAGGCAGCGGGGGAGTACGTCCTACAATGAGCAGTACTTC
-	TRBV7-2	-	TRBJ1-1	CVSRGRLNTEAFF	TGTGTCAGCCGGGGGCGGTTGAACACTGAAGCTTTCTTT
-	TRBV10-2	TRBD1	TRBJ1-2	CASSYIADRNYGYTF	TGCGCCAGCTCCTATATAGCGGACAGGAACTATGGCTACACCTTC
-	TRBV5-5	TRBD1	TRBJ1-2	CASSLDAGDRGDYTF	TGTGCCAGCAGCTTGGATGCGGGGGACAGGGGGGACTACACCTTC
many	TRBV20-1	TRBD2	TRBJ2-5	CSARTSGGRQETQYF	TGCAGTGCTAGGACTAGCGGGGGGCGCCAAGAGACCCAGTACTTC
many	TRBV7-2	-	TRBJ1-2	CASSAQGGGRGYGYTF	TGTGCCAGCAGCGCCCAAGGGGGGGGCCGCGGCTATGGCTACACCTTC
few	TRBV27	TRBD2	TRBJ2-5	CASSLSVGGAQETQYF	TGTGCCAGCAGTTTAAGCGTGGGAGGGGCCCAAGAGACCCAGTACTTC
-	TRBV7-9	-	TRBJ2-2	CASSYGQPSRELFF	TGTGCCAGCAGCTATGGACAGCCCAGCCGGGAGCTGTTTTTT
-	TRBV5-4	TRBD1	TRBJ2-7	CASSRAGGVIYEQYF	TGTGCCAGCAGCCGTGCAGGGGGAGTCATCTACGAGCAGTACTTC
-	TRBV20-1	-	TRBJ1-1	CSARGLQLNTEAFF	TGCAGTGCTAGGGGCCTACAGTTGAACACTGAAGCTTTCTTT
-	TRBV11-2	-	TRBJ2-5	CASSLTRTHGETQYF	TGTGCCAGCAGCTTGACAAGAACCCATGGAGAGACCCAGTACTTC
few	TRBV29-1	-	TRBJ2-3	CSVEAGTDTQYF	TGCAGCGTTGAGGCCGGCACAGATACGCAGTATTTT
few	TRBV20-1	TRBD1	TRBJ2-1	CSARQGVNEQFF	TGCAGTGCTAGACAGGGGGTCAATGAGCAGTTCTTC
-	TRBV7-6	-	TRBJ2-1	CASSPTGMAYNEQFF	TGTGCCAGCAGCCCGACCGGAATGGCCTACAATGAGCAGTTCTTC
-	TRBV20-1	TRBD2	TRBJ2-7	CSASRLAIRSYEQYF	TGCAGTGCTAGCCGACTAGCTATACGTTCCTACGAGCAGTACTTC
-	TRBV5-1	TRBD1	TRBJ2-1	CASSAGTGPNNEQFF	TGCGCCAGCAGCGCCGGGACAGGACCTAACAATGAGCAGTTCTTC
few	TRBV2	-	TRBJ2-4	CASSASTGNIQYF	TGTGCCAGCAGTGCTAGCACGGGGAACATTCAGTACTTC
few	TRBV2	-	TRBJ1-6	CASSTGFAPSPLHF	TGTGCCAGCAGCACAGGGTTCGCGCCATCACCCCTCCACTTT
-	TRBV7-9	-	TRBJ1-2	CASSLAGGEVYGYTF	TGTGCCAGCAGCTTAGCAGGGGGAGAGGTCTATGGCTACACCTTC
-	TRBV2	-	TRBJ2-5	CASRPIRGGKETQYF	TGTGCCAGCAGACCAATCAGGGGTGGGAAAGAGACCCAGTACTTC
many	TRBV29-1	-	TRBJ2-6	CSVEDISVPGANVLTF	TGCAGCGTTGAAGACATAAGTGTTCCTGGGGCCAACGTCCTGACTTTC
-	TRBV4-2	-	TRBJ1-2	CASSQDRGAGAGGYTF	TGTGCCAGCAGCCAAGATCGCGGGGCTGGGGCCGGTGGCTACACCTTC
-	TRBV6-2/TRBV6-3	-	TRBJ2-3	CASSYTPGLPPDTQYF	TGTGCCAGCAGCTACACCCCGGGACTCCCGCCAGATACGCAGTATTTT
-	TRBV28	TRBD2	TRBJ2-4	CASSLHPGREQYF	TGTGCCAGCAGTCTCCATCCGGGGCGGGAGCAGTACTTC
few	TRBV5-1	-	TRBJ2-5	CASSLGPSGSETQYF	TGCGCCAGCAGCTTGGGCCCGAGTGGCTCAGAGACCCAGTACTTC
-	TRBV28	TRBD1	TRBJ1-2	CASLRTGVGGYTF	TGTGCCAGCTTAAGGACAGGGGTAGGAGGCTACACCTTC
few	TRBV6-1	-	TRBJ2-7	CASSEAGTGYEQYF	TGTGCCAGCAGTGAAGCAGGTACAGGTTACGAGCAGTACTTC